This entry lists 4 T cell receptor beta chains sequenced from one sample in a study of T cell responses to AZD1222 COVID-19 vaccine (dated by TCRdb to the early 2020s). Library method: the immunoSEQ multiplex PCR assay. TCRdb took over this immuneACCESS table, retaining in-frame rearrangements with V and J assigned. Such tables are incomplete; in checked studies, under half of the missing clones stem from an unresolved V gene, and the remainder is unexplained. The sample yields about 60,000 clones; roughly 86% were counted once. The ten top clones hold over 15% of the sample. The meaning of the sample's time point label: baseline before first vaccination. This specimen was peripheral blood, taken on day 0 of AZD1222 vaccination. The source of these receptors is an adult in good health.

The rearrangement links TRBV11-2 to TRBJ2-7; 7 bases align to TRBD1. Per germline, CDR1 SGHAT and CDR2 FQNNGV. The V and J ends lost 7 bases and 3 bases, in that order; junction bases with no gene match: 12. The CDR3 spans 15 residues. The CDR3 DNA is TGTGCCAGCACCCCCTTGGCAGGGGGAATCTACGAGCAGTACTTC. Protein sequence: CASTPLAGGIYEQYF.

This clone was seen only once. The chain is built from TRBV6-5 and TRBJ1-2; TRBD1 matches 7 bases. In germline, CDR1 is MNHEY, CDR2 SVGAGI. V gave up 2 bases and J gave up 6 bases; unmatched junction bases: 9. The CDR3 covers 15 residues. The CDR3, as DNA: TGTGCCAGCAGTTACACAAGACAGGGCAGGAATGGCTACACCTTC. It translates to CASSYTRQGRNGYTF.

This chain's CDR3 is CASSDLGPLNEQYF. In nucleotides, the CDR3 is TGTGCCAGCAGTGATTTGGGGCCCTTGAACGAGCAGTACTTC. The chain employs TRBV2 and TRBJ2-7; a weak D match, TRBD1 (5 bases). This CDR3 is 14 amino acids long. The germline CDR1 and CDR2 sequences are SNHLY and FYNNEI. V lost 3 bases, J lost 5 bases, and 14 bases lay in between.

The rearrangement uses TRBV7-6 and TRBJ1-5; D not resolved. The ends were cut back, 5 bases at V and 0 bases at J, with 11 bases in the middle. CDR1 is SGHVS and CDR2 is FNYEAQ in the germline V gene. CDR3 length equals 15 residues. CDR3 DNA sequence: TGTGCCAGCAGCCCTGCAGGCGGTAGCAATCAGCCCCAGCATTTT. It encodes CASSPAGGSNQPQHF.